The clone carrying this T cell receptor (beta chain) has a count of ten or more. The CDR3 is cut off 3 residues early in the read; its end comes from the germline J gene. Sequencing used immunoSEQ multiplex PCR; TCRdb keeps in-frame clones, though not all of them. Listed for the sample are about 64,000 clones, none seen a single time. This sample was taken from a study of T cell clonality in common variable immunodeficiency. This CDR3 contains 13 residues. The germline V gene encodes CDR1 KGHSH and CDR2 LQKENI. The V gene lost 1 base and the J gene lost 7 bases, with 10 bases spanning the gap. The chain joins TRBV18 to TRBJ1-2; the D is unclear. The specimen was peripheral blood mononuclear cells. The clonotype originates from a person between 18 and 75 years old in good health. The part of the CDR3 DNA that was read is TGTGCCAGCTCACCACTGAGGGCCTCTGGC. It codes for CASSPLRASG. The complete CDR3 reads CASSPLRASGYTF.